A single sample gave rise to the 27 T cell receptor beta chains below, sequenced in a study of control samples from healthy donors and cancer patients. Clones were sequenced by immunoSEQ multiplex PCR, and TCRdb holds only the in-frame ones, with some missing. The profile shows fewer than 60,000 clones, approximately 83% of them singletons. The specimen sequenced was PBMCs. The receptors stem from a woman in her forties or fifties with lung cancer.

The table lists this clone with a count of one. The chain employs TRBV24-1 and TRBJ2-2; D call uncertain. V was pared by 3 bases and J by 4 bases, with 8 bases between. The CDR3 totals 14 residues. Germline assignment: CDR1 KGHDR and CDR2 SFDVKD. This CDR3 reads CATSDPLPTGELFF. The CDR3 coding sequence is TGTGCCACCAGTGATCCCCTGCCCACCGGGGAGCTGTTTTTT.

The chain combines TRBV6-5 with TRBJ2-3; D gene uncertain. Deletions cut 6 bases from V and 0 bases from J, with 4 bases between. CDR3 length: 12 residues. CDR1 MNHEY and CDR2 SVGAGI come from the germline V gene. The CDR3 DNA reads as TGTGCCAGCAGCCTCAGCACAGATACGCAGTATTTT. Translation: CASSLSTDTQYF.

V gene TRBV18 combines with J gene TRBJ2-3; possible D gene TRBD1, 6 bases. The CDR3 loop spans 13 amino acids. Germline V CDR1 and CDR2: KGHSH, LQKENI. Between the trimmed V and J ends, which lost 6 bases and 4 bases, there was a span of 11 bases. CDR3 DNA: TGTGCCAGCTCCCCCGGGACACCAGATACGCAGTATTTT. Translated: CASSPGTPDTQYF.

This chain connects TRBV7-3 to TRBJ1-6; 10 bases map to TRBD1. The germline V gene encodes CDR1 SGHTA and CDR2 FQGTGA. Trimming took 4 bases from V and 7 from J; bases not matched to a gene: 1. This CDR3 spans 14 amino acids. The CDR3 loop reads CASSSGQGNSPLHF. The CDR3 region has the DNA TGTGCCAGCAGCTCGGGACAGGGGAATTCACCCCTCCACTTT.

This chain joins TRBV29-1 and TRBJ1-2; D uncertain. There are 13 residues in the CDR3. Germline CDR1 is SQVTM and CDR2 is ANQGSEA. The V end was cut by 4 bases, the J end by 0 bases, with 9 bases between. The CDR3 sequence is CSVVERANYGYTF. The CDR3 nucleotides read TGCAGCGTTGTTGAGCGGGCTAACTATGGCTACACCTTC.

The chain links TRBV5-1 to TRBJ1-4; tentative D call: TRBD1 (6 bases). CDR1 SGHRS and CDR2 YFSETQ come from the germline V gene. The CDR3 covers 14 residues. The V end was cut by 2 bases, the J end by 2 bases, with 7 bases between. Here the CDR3 reads CASSLQGTNEKLFF. In nucleotides, the CDR3 is TGCGCCAGCAGCTTACAGGGTACTAATGAAAAACTGTTTTTT.

This chain links TRBV19 with TRBJ1-1; D perhaps matches TRBD1 (5 bases). The germline V gene encodes CDR1 LNHDA and CDR2 SQIVND (reference sequence). The CDR3 sequence is 18 residues long. V was cut by 1 base and J by 2 bases, with 20 bases left in between. CDR3 in amino acids: CASSIGKGNSMRNTEAFF. In nucleotides, the CDR3 is TGTGCCAGTAGTATAGGGAAGGGGAATTCAATGAGAAACACTGAAGCTTTCTTT.

V and J are TRBV13 and TRBJ1-4, with D hard to call. Germline-derived CDR1 and CDR2 are PRHDT and FYEKMQ (reference sequence). V was pared by 5 bases and J by 0 bases, with 7 bases between. The CDR3 is 14 residues long. The CDR3 sequence: CASSIGPTNEKLFF. The CDR3 nucleotides read TGTGCCAGCAGCATTGGACCAACTAATGAAAAACTGTTTTTT.

The V call is TRBV18, the J call TRBJ1-2; D ambiguous. V lost 2 bases and J 8 bases, leaving 12 bases between the germline ends. This CDR3 has 13 amino acids. Germline lookup yields CDR1 KGHSH and CDR2 LQKENI. The CDR3 here is CASSPEANTGYTF. The CDR3 bases are TGTGCCAGCTCACCAGAGGCGAATACCGGCTACACCTTC.

V gene TRBV18 combines with J gene TRBJ2-3; TRBD1 matches 7 bases. J gave up 6 bases and V 5 bases, and 5 bases lay outside the gene matches. The CDR3 sequence is 13 residues long. Germline V gene data show CDR1 as KGHSH and CDR2 as LQKENI. CDR3: CASSSGQADTQYF. DNA of the CDR3: TGTGCCAGCTCATCTGGACAGGCGGATACGCAGTATTTT.

This chain joins TRBV24-1 and TRBJ2-2, with a possible D match to TRBD2 (6 bases). V was clipped by 4 bases and J by 5 bases, with 19 bases between them. Germline CDR1 and CDR2: KGHDR and SFDVKD. The CDR3 covers 17 residues. For the CDR3, the DNA is TGTGCCACCAGTGACCCGGGGGACCGCTTGTGGACCGGGGAGCTGTTTTTT. This codes for CATSDPGDRLWTGELFF.

As to this clone: Other DNA sequences in this specimen translate into the identical CDR3. The chain is built from TRBV30 and TRBJ1-1; D remains unclear. CDR3 length: 11 amino acids. The V end was cut by 5 bases, the J end by 3 bases, with 7 bases between. Germline loops: CDR1 GTSNPN, CDR2 SVGIG (reference sequence). The CDR3 bases are TGTGCCTGGGGACGGGACACTGAAGCTTTCTTT. This translates into CAWGRDTEAFF.

This clone is deemed medium-sized. The chain links TRBV5-8 to TRBJ2-7, with no clear D. CDR1 is SGHTS and CDR2 is YDEGEE in the germline V gene. This CDR3 contains 15 residues. The V end was cut by 0 bases, the J end by 0 bases, with 10 bases between. The CDR3 loop is CASSLVGPHSYEQYF. CDR3 coding DNA: TGTGCCAGCAGCTTGGTTGGACCCCACTCCTACGAGCAGTACTTC.

In DNA form, the CDR3 reads TGTGCCAGCAGCACTAGACAGGGTCGGGAAGAGACCCAGTACTTC. As protein: CASSTRQGREETQYF. The chain has TRBV11-3 and TRBJ2-5, with TRBD1 matching 7 bases. The CDR3 has 15 amino acids. Germline assignment: CDR1 SGHNT and CDR2 YENEEA. With V trimmed by 5 bases and J by 3 bases, 9 bases remained unmatched.

This rearrangement joins TRBV2 to TRBJ1-1, with D perhaps matching TRBD1 (5 bases). This CDR3 comprises 14 residues. Trimming removed 7 bases from V and 0 bases from J, with 12 bases in between. Germline CDR1 reads SNHLY; CDR2 reads FYNNEI. The CDR3 reads CASKVGAVNTEAFF. CDR3 nucleotides: TGTGCCAGCAAAGTCGGGGCGGTGAACACTGAAGCTTTCTTT.

This clone was observed a handful of times. The chain uses TRBV14 and TRBJ2-3; TRBD1 might be the D (6 bases). Trimming shortened V by 3 bases and J by 2 bases, and 15 bases separated the two germline ends. The CDR3 consists of 16 residues. The V gene's germline CDR1 is SGHDN and CDR2 FVKESK. This CDR3 reads CASSQRRDTYTDTQYF. The CDR3 DNA is TGTGCCAGCAGCCAGAGACGGGACACCTACACAGATACGCAGTATTTT.

This clone was counted only a few times. The chain joins TRBV7-9 to TRBJ1-2; TRBD1 agrees at 7 bases. The CDR3 loop spans 13 amino acids. J lost 8 bases, V lost 5 bases, and 8 bases had no gene match. Germline V gene lookup returns CDR1 SEHNR and CDR2 FQNEAQ (reference sequence). CDR3 protein: CASSGRQGYGYTF. CDR3 in DNA: TGTGCCAGCAGCGGGAGACAGGGTTACGGCTACACCTTC.

The rearrangement uses TRBV24-1 and TRBJ2-2; 7 nucleotides align to TRBD1. The germline gives CDR1 KGHDR, CDR2 SFDVKD. With 9 bases clipped from V and 5 bases from J, the junction kept 5 bases outside the gene matches. The length of the CDR3 is 13 residues. The CDR3: CATAGTETGELFF. DNA for the CDR3: TGTGCCACCGCCGGGACAGAAACCGGGGAGCTGTTTTTT.

The gene calls are TRBV5-1 and TRBJ2-6; 7 bases are a match to TRBD1. The germline V gene encodes CDR1 SGHRS and CDR2 YFSETQ. The CDR3 length is 17 residues. The trim removed 2 bases at V and 4 bases at J, leaving 9 bases unmatched. In DNA form, the CDR3 reads TGCGCCAGCAGCTTAAGACAGGGCATGGTCGGGGCCAACGTCCTGACTTTC. Translation: CASSLRQGMVGANVLTF.

This clone has a handful of counts. The chain is built from TRBV6-6 and TRBJ1-2, with 10 bases matching TRBD1. This CDR3 region has 15 residues. The V segment lost 6 bases and the J segment 7 bases; nucleotides outside the gene matches: 11. Per the germline V gene, CDR1 is MNHNY and CDR2 is SVGAGI (reference sequence). CDR3 residues: CASSRVDRGRSGYTF. DNA for the CDR3: TGTGCCAGCAGCCGAGTCGACAGGGGGCGGTCTGGCTACACCTTC.

This clone was counted once. The chain links TRBV4-3 to TRBJ2-5; D call uncertain. In germline, CDR1 is LGHNA, CDR2 YSLEER. The ends were cut back, 4 bases at V and 5 bases at J, with 11 bases in the middle. The CDR3 sequence is 13 residues long. This CDR3 is CASSPGDGETQYF. The CDR3 bases are TGCGCCAGCAGCCCAGGTGATGGGGAGACCCAGTACTTC.

The chain couples TRBV12-5 to TRBJ1-1, with D uncertain. V was trimmed by 5 bases and J by 7 bases, leaving 17 bases between them. The germline CDR1 and CDR2 sequences are LGHNT and FRNRAP. The CDR3 is 14 residues long. CDR3 residues: CASGPDTGKSEAFF. The CDR3 DNA follows: TGTGCTAGTGGTCCCGATACCGGGAAGAGTGAAGCTTTCTTT.

V gene TRBV7-2 combines with J gene TRBJ2-7; TRBD1 is a possible D gene (7 bases). The CDR3 is 18 residues long. V lost 0 bases and J 2 bases, leaving 20 bases between the germline ends. CDR1 is SGHTA and CDR2 is FQGNSA in the germline V gene. The CDR3 nucleotides are TGTGCCAGCAGCTTAGCCCCAGGAGGGGGCGACACACCCTACGAGCAGTACTTC. This encodes CASSLAPGGGDTPYEQYF.

The rearrangement uses TRBV5-1 and TRBJ1-1; TRBD1 aligns across 7 bases. The CDR3 is made up of 14 amino acids. Germline-derived CDR1 and CDR2 are SGHRS and YFSETQ. Unmatched junction bases numbered 6, after V lost 3 bases and J lost 4 bases. The CDR3 nucleotides read TGCGCCAGCAGCTGGTCACAGGGGCCCACTGAAGCTTTCTTT. It is translated as CASSWSQGPTEAFF.

The count of this clone is one. DNA of the CDR3: TGTGCCAGCAGCTTAGATGGTACGTTCGGGCAGGGCGACGGCTACACCTTC. It encodes CASSLDGTFGQGDGYTF. The chain combines TRBV11-3 with TRBJ1-2; D is possibly TRBD1 (5 bases). V lost 0 bases and J 8 bases, leaving 22 bases between the germline ends. Germline CDR1 SGHNT, CDR2 YENEEA. CDR3 length: 17 residues.

The chain uses TRBV7-2 and TRBJ1-5; maybe TRBD1 (5 bases). The germline V and J ends were trimmed by 5 bases and 6 bases, with 11 bases remaining between them. From germline, CDR1 is SGHTA and CDR2 FQGNSA. The CDR3 has 13 residues. The CDR3 spells CASSRDRTQPQHF. CDR3 nucleotide sequence: TGTGCCAGCAGCCGCGACAGAACTCAGCCCCAGCATTTT.

The chain is built from TRBV20-1 and TRBJ2-3; 8 bases fit TRBD1. Germline V CDR1 and CDR2: DFQATT, SNEGSKA (reference sequence). The CDR3 has 11 residues. Germline trimming cut 4 bases from V and 9 bases from J; bases unmatched to any gene: 3. In nucleotides, the CDR3 is TGCAGTGCTACGCAGGGGGCAACGCAGTATTTT. As protein: CSATQGATQYF.